A single sample gave rise to the 17 T cell receptor beta chains below, sequenced in a study of a mutant IDH1 vaccine in newly diagnosed glioma. Using immunoSEQ multiplex PCR, the repertoire was profiled, and TCRdb retains in-frame clones only, with some absent. In the table there are roughly 32,000 clones, around three quarters of which are singletons. The sample's time point: week 35, safety follow-up. The vaccine gave 300 ug of a 20-mer mutant IDH1 peptide subcutaneously per dose. These receptors have no identified antigens. This specimen was PBMCs, taken from a glioma patient whose treatment included an IDH1 peptide vaccine. Receptors were obtained from a woman in her twenties or thirties with glioma. Some clones in this sample may be carry-over from other donors' samples.

The chain recombines TRBV28 with TRBJ2-5, with 7 bases lining up with TRBD1. The CDR3 has 13 amino acids. The germline V gene has CDR1 MDHEN and CDR2 SYDVKM. After removal of 10 bases from V and 0 bases from J, the junction contained 5 bases not matched to a gene. The CDR3 is CATTGQNQETQYF. Written as DNA, the CDR3 is TGTGCCACCACGGGACAGAACCAAGAGACCCAGTACTTC.

The chain uses TRBV5-1 and TRBJ2-7; 11 bases map to TRBD1. CDR3 length: 17 residues. CDR1 SGHRS and CDR2 YFSETQ come from the germline V gene. V trimming: 3 bases; J trimming: 0 bases; junction bases outside the gene matches: 8. The CDR3 is CASSSGDRGRSSYEQYF. CDR3 coding DNA: TGCGCCAGCAGCTCTGGGGACAGGGGGAGGTCCTCCTACGAGCAGTACTTC.

V usage is TRBV29-1 and J usage is TRBJ2-5, with D uncertain. The CDR3 covers 10 residues. The germline V gene encodes CDR1 SQVTM and CDR2 ANQGSEA. Trimming removed 6 bases at V and 11 bases at J, with 13 bases between. The CDR3 region has the DNA TGCAGCGTGGATCCGGGCCCACAGTACTTC. Amino acid sequence: CSVDPGPQYF.

In regard to this clone: Sequence at one end of the junction differs from germline and may be a read error. CDR3 in amino acids: CANSRLIYEQYF. The CDR3 DNA follows: TGTGCCAACAGTCGACTAATCTACGAGCAGTACTTC. The rearrangement links TRBV2 to TRBJ2-7; weak D call: TRBD2 (5 bases). The CDR3 has 12 amino acids. Germline values: CDR1 SNHLY, CDR2 FYNNEI. Full variable domain (remainder filled in from reference TRBV2 and TRBJ2-7): EPEVTQTPSHQVTQMGQEVILRCVPISNHLYFYWYRQILGQKVEFLVSFYNNEISEKSEIFDDQFSVERPDGSNFTLKIRSTKLEDSAMYFCANSRLIYEQYFGPGTRLTVT.

The chain employs TRBV19 and TRBJ2-1, with 9 bases aligning to TRBD2. This CDR3 has 14 amino acids. The germline V gene encodes CDR1 LNHDA and CDR2 SQIVND (reference sequence). Trimming removed 10 bases from V and 6 bases from J; junction bases left unmatched: 10. The CDR3 sequence: CATSTSGAFNEQFF. The CDR3 region has the DNA TGTGCCACTTCGACTAGCGGAGCCTTCAATGAGCAGTTCTTC.

On this clone: Sequence at one end of the junction differs from germline and may be a read error. The chain combines TRBV28 with TRBJ1-2, with D unresolved. Germline-derived CDR1 and CDR2 are MDHEN and SYDVKM. The CDR3 loop spans 12 amino acids. CDR3 protein: CASSLSKYGYTF. DNA for the CDR3: TGTGCCAGCAGTTTATCTAAGTATGGCTACACCTTC.

To note about this clone: An end of the junction does not agree with germline; a read error may underlie this. This chain uses TRBV6-1 with TRBJ2-5, with D perhaps being TRBD1 or TRBD2 (5 bases each). This CDR3 is 15 amino acids long. CDR1 is MNHNS and CDR2 is SASEGT in the germline V gene. CDR3 sequence reads: CASSEEGAGRPLDHF. CDR3 DNA sequence: TGTGCCAGCAGTGAAGAGGGAGCAGGGCGGCCGCTGGACCACTTC.

The chain combines TRBV5-8 with TRBJ2-5; 15 bases agree with TRBD2. This CDR3 region has 17 residues. Unmatched junction bases numbered 7, after V lost 3 bases and J lost 4 bases. Germline V lookup: CDR1 SGHTS, CDR2 YDEGEE. As DNA, the CDR3 is TGTGCCAGCAGCTCGGGACTAGCGGGAGGCATGGTAGAGACCCAGTACTTC. Translating gives CASSSGLAGGMVETQYF.

The V call is TRBV4-1, the J call TRBJ1-1, with a possible D match to TRBD1 (5 bases). The CDR3 consists of 17 residues. V was shortened by 3 bases and J by 4 bases, with 21 bases between the two germline ends. Per germline, CDR1 MGHRA and CDR2 YSYEKL. CDR3 sequence (DNA): TGCGCCAGCAGCCACCAACGGGACGCCGGAGGTGGCACTGAAGCTTTCTTT. Its translation: CASSHQRDAGGGTEAFF.

The rearrangement joins TRBV28 to TRBJ1-1; unclear D gene. CDR1 MDHEN and CDR2 SYDVKM come from the germline V gene. The CDR3 loop spans 14 amino acids. V was pared by 3 bases and J by 0 bases, with 8 bases between. The CDR3 loop reads CASSLGGVNTEAFF. For the CDR3, the DNA is TGTGCCAGCAGTTTGGGAGGAGTGAACACTGAAGCTTTCTTT. Variable domain in full (rest from reference TRBV28 and TRBJ1-1): DVKVTQSSRYLVKRTGEKVFLECVQDMDHENMFWYRQDPGLGLRLIYFSYDVKMKEKGDIPEGYSVSREKKERFSLILESASTNQTSMYLCASSLGGVNTEAFFGQGTRLTVV.

This clone was found a few times. The chain carries TRBV5-4 and TRBJ1-2; weak D call: TRBD1 (5 bases). Deletions cut 4 bases from V and 1 base from J, with 14 bases between. The CDR3 covers 15 residues. Germline V gives CDR1 SGHNT, CDR2 YYREEE (reference sequence). The CDR3 spells CASSHPDSYNYGYTF. Written as DNA, the CDR3 is TGTGCCAGCAGCCATCCCGACAGCTATAACTATGGCTACACCTTC.

The V call is TRBV30, the J call TRBJ1-1, with TRBD1 identical over 8 bases. CDR1 and CDR2 (germline): GTSNPN, SVGIG (reference sequence). V gave up 5 bases and J gave up 6 bases; unmatched junction bases: 11. The CDR3 loop spans 14 amino acids. CDR3 region: CAWARGQGGAEAFF. The CDR3 nucleotides are TGTGCCTGGGCAAGAGGACAGGGAGGTGCTGAAGCTTTCTTT.

The V and J genes are TRBV5-6 and TRBJ2-1; TRBD2 matches 10 bases. There are 14 residues in the CDR3. V gave up 6 bases and J gave up 7 bases; unmatched junction bases: 7. CDR1 and CDR2 from the germline V gene are SGHDT and YYEEEE. CDR3 amino acids: CASTMLAGENEQFF. The CDR3 nucleotides are TGTGCCAGCACCATGCTAGCGGGAGAAAATGAGCAGTTCTTC.

This clone was counted a single time. The genes are TRBV5-1 and TRBJ2-5; D unresolved. Germline lookup yields CDR1 SGHRS and CDR2 YFSETQ. Trimming stripped 0 bases from V and 3 bases from J, with 6 bases between. This CDR3 contains 13 residues. The CDR3 bases are TGCGCCAGCAGCTTGGGGGTGAAAGAGACCCAGTACTTC. It codes for CASSLGVKETQYF.

Concerning this clone itself: This sample includes further DNA sequences coding for the same CDR3. This chain joins TRBV9 and TRBJ1-5; D unclear. V was shortened by 3 bases and J by 7 bases, with 14 bases between the two germline ends. Germline V CDR1 and CDR2: SGDLS, YYNGEE. This CDR3 has 14 residues. The CDR3 DNA follows: TGTGCCAGCAGCGCAGAGGAGGGCGGGCAGCCCCAGCATTTT. This sequence encodes CASSAEEGGQPQHF. The whole variable domain, remainder taken from reference TRBV9 and TRBJ1-5, is DSGVTQTPKHLITATGQRVTLRCSPRSGDLSVYWYQQSLDQGLQFLIQYYNGEERAKGNILERFSAQQFPDLHSELNLSSLELGDSALYFCASSAEEGGQPQHFGDGTRLSIL.

The CDR3 DNA follows: TGTGCCAGCAGCCCTTGGGACAGGGGACTGACTAATGAAAAACTGTTTTTT. It specifies CASSPWDRGLTNEKLFF. The rearrangement links TRBV4-2 to TRBJ1-4; 10 positions match TRBD1. Looked up from germline, CDR1 is LGHNA and CDR2 is YNFKEQ. CDR3 size: 17 residues. With V trimmed by 4 bases and J by 2 bases, 7 bases remained unmatched.

The gene calls are TRBV11-2 and TRBJ2-7, with 10 bases that match TRBD2. V was clipped by 5 bases and J by 4 bases; unmatched bases: 11. The CDR3 contains 16 residues. Germline loops: CDR1 SGHAT, CDR2 FQNNGV. DNA of the CDR3: TGTGCCAGCAGCAAACTAGCGGGAAGGAACCCATACGAGCAGTACTTC. This translates into CASSKLAGRNPYEQYF.